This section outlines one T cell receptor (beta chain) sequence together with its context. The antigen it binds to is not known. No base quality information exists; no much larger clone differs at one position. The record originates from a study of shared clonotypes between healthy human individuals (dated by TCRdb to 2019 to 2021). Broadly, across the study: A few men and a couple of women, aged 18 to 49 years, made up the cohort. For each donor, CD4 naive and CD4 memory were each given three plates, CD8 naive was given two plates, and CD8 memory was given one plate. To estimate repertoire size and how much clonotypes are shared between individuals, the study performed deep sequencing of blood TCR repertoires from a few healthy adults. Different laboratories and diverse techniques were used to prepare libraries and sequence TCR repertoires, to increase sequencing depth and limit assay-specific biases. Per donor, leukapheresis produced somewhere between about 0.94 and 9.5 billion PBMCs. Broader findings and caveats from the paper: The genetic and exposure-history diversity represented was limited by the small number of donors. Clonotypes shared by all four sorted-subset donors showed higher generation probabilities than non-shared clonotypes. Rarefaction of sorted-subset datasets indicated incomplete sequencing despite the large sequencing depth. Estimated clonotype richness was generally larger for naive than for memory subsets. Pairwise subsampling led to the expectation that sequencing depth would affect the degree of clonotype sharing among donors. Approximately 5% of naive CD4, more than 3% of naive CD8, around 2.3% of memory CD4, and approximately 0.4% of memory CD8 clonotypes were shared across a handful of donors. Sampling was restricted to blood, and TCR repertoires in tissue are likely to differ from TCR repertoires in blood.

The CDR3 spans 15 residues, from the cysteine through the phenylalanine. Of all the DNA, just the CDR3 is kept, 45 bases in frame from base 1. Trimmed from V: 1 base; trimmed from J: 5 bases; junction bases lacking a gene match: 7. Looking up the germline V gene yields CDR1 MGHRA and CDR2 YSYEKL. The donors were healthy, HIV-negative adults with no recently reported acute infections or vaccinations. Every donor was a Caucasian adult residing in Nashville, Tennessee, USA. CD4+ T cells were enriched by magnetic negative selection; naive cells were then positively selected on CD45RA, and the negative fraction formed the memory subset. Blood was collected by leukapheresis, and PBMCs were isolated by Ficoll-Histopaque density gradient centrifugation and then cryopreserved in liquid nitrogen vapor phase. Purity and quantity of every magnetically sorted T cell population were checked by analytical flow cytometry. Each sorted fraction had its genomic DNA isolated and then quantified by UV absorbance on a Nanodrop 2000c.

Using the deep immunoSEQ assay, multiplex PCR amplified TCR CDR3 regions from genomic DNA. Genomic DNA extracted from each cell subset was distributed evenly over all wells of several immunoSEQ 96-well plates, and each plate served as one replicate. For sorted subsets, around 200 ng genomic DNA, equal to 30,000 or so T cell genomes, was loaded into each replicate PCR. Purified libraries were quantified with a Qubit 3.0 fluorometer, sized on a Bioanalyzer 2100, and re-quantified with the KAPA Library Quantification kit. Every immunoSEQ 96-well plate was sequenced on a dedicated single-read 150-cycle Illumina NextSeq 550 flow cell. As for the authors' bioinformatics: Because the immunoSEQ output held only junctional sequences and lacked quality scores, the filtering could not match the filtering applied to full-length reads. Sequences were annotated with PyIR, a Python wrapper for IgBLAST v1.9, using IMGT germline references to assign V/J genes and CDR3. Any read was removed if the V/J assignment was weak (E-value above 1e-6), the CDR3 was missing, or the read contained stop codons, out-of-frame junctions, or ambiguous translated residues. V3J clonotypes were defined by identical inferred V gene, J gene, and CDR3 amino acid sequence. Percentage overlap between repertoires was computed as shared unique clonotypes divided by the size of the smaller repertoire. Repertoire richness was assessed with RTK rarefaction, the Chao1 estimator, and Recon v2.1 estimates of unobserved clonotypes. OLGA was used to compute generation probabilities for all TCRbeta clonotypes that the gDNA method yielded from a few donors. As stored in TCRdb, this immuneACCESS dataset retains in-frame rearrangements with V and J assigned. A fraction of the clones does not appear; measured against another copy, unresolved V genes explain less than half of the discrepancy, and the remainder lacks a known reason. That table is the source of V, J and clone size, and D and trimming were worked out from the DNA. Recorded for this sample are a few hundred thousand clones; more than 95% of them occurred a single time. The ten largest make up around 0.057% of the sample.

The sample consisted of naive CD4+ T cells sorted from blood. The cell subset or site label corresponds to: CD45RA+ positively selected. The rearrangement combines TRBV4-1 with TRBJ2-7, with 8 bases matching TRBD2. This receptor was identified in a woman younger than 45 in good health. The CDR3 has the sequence CASSQAREAFDEQYF. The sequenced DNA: TGCGCCAGCAGCCAAGCGCGGGAGGCTTTCGACGAGCAGTACTTC.